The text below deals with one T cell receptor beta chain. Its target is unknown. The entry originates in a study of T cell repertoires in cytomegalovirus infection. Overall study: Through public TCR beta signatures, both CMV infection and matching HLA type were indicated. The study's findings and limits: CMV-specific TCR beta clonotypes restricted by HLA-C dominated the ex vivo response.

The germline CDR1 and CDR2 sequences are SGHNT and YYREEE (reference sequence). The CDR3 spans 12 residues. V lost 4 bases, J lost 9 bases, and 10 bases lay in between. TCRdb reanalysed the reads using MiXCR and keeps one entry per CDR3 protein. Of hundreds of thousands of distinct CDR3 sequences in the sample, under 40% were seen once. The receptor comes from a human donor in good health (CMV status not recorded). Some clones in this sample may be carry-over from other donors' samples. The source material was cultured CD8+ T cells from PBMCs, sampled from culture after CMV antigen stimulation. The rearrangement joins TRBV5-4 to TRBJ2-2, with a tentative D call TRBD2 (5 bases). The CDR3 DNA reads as TGTGCCAGCAGCCCCGGAGGCTGGGAGCTGTTTTTT. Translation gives CASSPGGWELFF. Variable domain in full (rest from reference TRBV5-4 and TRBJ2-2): ETGVTQSPTHLIKTRGQQVTLRCSSQSGHNTVSWYQQALGQGPQFIFQYYREEENGRGNFPPRFSGLQFPNYSSELNVNALELDDSALYLCASSPGGWELFFGEGSRLTVL.